The subject of this entry is one T cell receptor beta chain. Its matching antigen is unknown. Profiling relied on immunoSEQ multiplex PCR, and the TCRdb table lists in-frame clones only, not all of them. The table includes about 69,000 clones, approximately 90% detected once. These data are taken from a study of OX40 agonist ivuxolimab in advanced cancers. Study summary: It was permissible to have had prior anti-PD-1, anti-PD-L1 or anti-CTLA-4 therapy, and approximately 40% had some. The study reported partial responses in three patients: one hepatocellular carcinoma, two cutaneous melanoma. Study conclusions and caveats: Relatively little clonal expansion, among the lowest observed, appeared in partial responders at 0.1-3.0 mg/kg.

Exclusion applied to patients with autoimmune disease history or systemic immunosuppression. The V and J ends lost 5 bases and 6 bases respectively, with 21 bases between them. This CDR3 has 16 amino acids. Germline lookup yields CDR1 SGHVS and CDR2 FQNEAQ. This TCR was sampled from an adult with an advanced solid tumor such as melanoma, head and neck, liver or kidney cancer. The sample here was CD4+ or CD8+ T cells sorted from blood, taken in a trial of the OX40 agonist ivuxolimab. The rearrangement links TRBV7-8 to TRBJ2-3; D may be TRBD2 (5 bases). CDR3 sequence: CASSPDLSGTLDTQYF. The CDR3 nucleotides are TGTGCCAGCAGCCCCGACTTGAGCGGTACTCTGGATACGCAGTATTTT. Variable domain in full (rest from reference TRBV7-8 and TRBJ2-3): GAGVSQSPRYKVAKRGQDVALRCDPISGHVSLFWYQQALGQGPEFLTYFQNEAQLDKSGLPSDRFFAERPEGSVSTLKIQRTQQEDSAVYLCASSPDLSGTLDTQYFGPGTRLTVL.